This entry lists 25 T cell receptor beta chains sequenced from one sample in a study of T cells after yellow fever vaccination. TCRdb reprocessed the 5' RACE reads via MiXCR and lists one record per CDR3 protein. This sample has 610,000 or so distinct CDR3 sequences, with about 12% found just once. The sequenced sample was PBMCs, obtained on the day of the yellow fever booster vaccination. The source is a man in his thirties or forties who received the YFV17D yellow fever vaccine.

Ten or more counts support this clonotype. This sequence joins TRBV27 and TRBJ2-1, with 10 nucleotides matching TRBD2. V lost 5 bases, J lost 5 bases, and 6 bases stayed unmatched. CDR3 length: 15 residues. Germline V gene data show CDR1 as MNHEY and CDR2 as SMNVEV (reference sequence). The CDR3 DNA sequence: TGTGCCAGCAGTCCAAGCGGGAGGGCCAACAATGAGCAGTTCTTC. Amino acid sequence: CASSPSGRANNEQFF.

This chain joins TRBV5-1 and TRBJ2-1; D might be TRBD2 (6 bases). Germline CDR1 and CDR2: SGHRS and YFSETQ. This CDR3 region has 15 residues. The V gene lost 0 bases and the J gene lost 2 bases, with 9 bases spanning the gap. The CDR3 protein is CASSLVADTYNEQFF. In nucleotides, the CDR3 is TGCGCCAGCAGCTTGGTAGCGGATACCTACAATGAGCAGTTCTTC.

V usage is TRBV7-2 and J usage is TRBJ2-7, with no clear D. Deletions cut 5 bases from V and 3 bases from J, with 23 bases between. The germline gives CDR1 SGHTA, CDR2 FQGNSA. CDR3 length: 17 amino acids. The chain's CDR3 is CASSPAPKQGPNYEQYF. The CDR3 DNA reads TGTGCCAGCAGCCCCGCTCCAAAACAAGGCCCGAACTACGAGCAGTACTTC.

This clonotype was seen more than once but under ten times. CDR3 nucleotide sequence: TGCAGCGTTGAAGAAGGCGGGAGGGCCGGAGAGACCCAGTACTTC. Residues: CSVEEGGRAGETQYF. V usage is TRBV29-1 and J usage is TRBJ2-5; 9 nucleotides align to TRBD2. The junction had 6 bases not matched to a gene; V was cut back by 0 bases and J by 4 bases. Germline V lookup: CDR1 SQVTM, CDR2 ANQGSEA. This CDR3 has 15 amino acids.

At least ten counts were recorded for this clonotype. The gene calls are TRBV6-5 and TRBJ2-7; 9 bases are shared with TRBD1. Trimming cost V 6 bases and J 2 bases; bases outside gene matches: 8. The CDR3 is 15 amino acids. CDR1 MNHEY and CDR2 SVGAGI come from the germline V gene. CDR3 region: CASRLGQGRTYEQYF. DNA for the CDR3: TGTGCCAGCAGACTCGGACAGGGGAGGACCTACGAGCAGTACTTC.

This sequence joins TRBV11-2 and TRBJ1-1; D remains unclear. V gave up 1 base and J gave up 1 base, with 7 bases separating them. Germline assignment: CDR1 SGHAT and CDR2 FQNNGV. CDR3 length equals 14 residues. Here the CDR3 reads CASSLAVPNTEAFF. The CDR3 nucleotides read TGTGCCAGCAGCTTAGCCGTTCCGAACACTGAAGCTTTCTTT.

This clonotype was picked up a small number of times. The chain combines TRBV2 with TRBJ2-4; maybe TRBD1 (6 bases). The CDR3 is made up of 18 amino acids. Germline V gene lookup returns CDR1 SNHLY and CDR2 FYNNEI. V dropped 1 base and J dropped 3 bases, with 19 bases sitting between them. The CDR3 protein is CASSEGGPTSPNKNIQYF. CDR3 nucleotides: TGTGCCAGCAGTGAAGGGGGGCCGACCTCCCCCAACAAAAACATTCAGTACTTC.

A few counts support this clonotype. The CDR3 coding sequence is TGTGCCAGCAGCCGGGGTCGGGGGCGCGCAGAGACCCAGTACTTC. This translates into CASSRGRGRAETQYF. The chain recombines TRBV27 with TRBJ2-5; D is perhaps TRBD1 or TRBD2 (6 bases each). The length of the CDR3 is 15 residues. V lost 6 bases to trimming and J lost 4 bases, with 18 bases between them. CDR1 and CDR2 (germline): MNHEY, SMNVEV (reference sequence).

The chain is built from TRBV6-1 and TRBJ2-1, with TRBD2 matching 7 bases. V dropped 5 bases and J dropped 7; count of bases not matched to a gene: 17. Germline V gene sequence: CDR1 MNHNS, CDR2 SASEGT. The CDR3 extends over 17 amino acids. CDR3 region: CASSPTGIAGVLNEQFF. In DNA, the CDR3 is TGTGCCAGCAGTCCAACCGGCATTGCGGGAGTTCTGAATGAGCAGTTCTTC.

The chain links TRBV20-1 to TRBJ2-7; possible D gene TRBD1, 6 bases. The ends were cut back, 2 bases at V and 1 base at J, with 9 bases in the middle. The length of the CDR3 is 13 residues. CDR1 DFQATT and CDR2 SNEGSKA come from the germline V gene (reference sequence). Written as DNA, the CDR3 is TGCAGTGCTAGAAAGAGGGGGTCCTACGAGCAGTACTTC. It encodes CSARKRGSYEQYF.

The rearrangement joins TRBV10-3 to TRBJ1-4, with 7 nucleotides matching TRBD1. The CDR3 sequence is 13 residues long. The V segment lost 6 bases and the J segment 2 bases; nucleotides outside the gene matches: 0. In germline, CDR1 is ENHRY, CDR2 SYGVKD. CDR3 sequence: CAIRQGTNEKLFF. In DNA form, the CDR3 reads TGTGCCATCAGACAGGGGACTAATGAAAAACTGTTTTTT.

This clonotype was seen only a few times. CDR3 DNA sequence: TGTGCCAGCAGTTACAGTCGGCAAAATCAGCCCCAGCATTTT. Amino acid sequence: CASSYSRQNQPQHF. The chain joins TRBV6-5 to TRBJ1-5, with unresolved D. The germline V and J ends were trimmed by 2 bases and 4 bases, with 9 bases remaining between them. CDR1 is MNHEY, CDR2 SVGAGI, per germline. The CDR3 spans 14 residues.

The chain links TRBV7-9 to TRBJ2-1; no clear D gene. The CDR3 extends over 13 amino acids. Trimming left V 5 bases short and J 2 bases short, with 7 bases between. CDR1 is SEHNR, CDR2 FQNEAQ, per germline (reference sequence). CDR3 in amino acids: CASSQTAYNEQFF. CDR3 DNA sequence: TGTGCCAGCAGCCAGACGGCCTACAATGAGCAGTTCTTC.

This clonotype has just a few counts. This chain joins TRBV4-1 and TRBJ2-3, with D possibly being TRBD2 (6 bases). Per germline, CDR1 MGHRA and CDR2 YSYEKL. V was trimmed by 1 base and J by 1 base, leaving 27 bases between them. This CDR3 spans 21 amino acids. Written as DNA, the CDR3 is TGCGCCAGCAGCCAAGGACGGAGGGCCGGCGGTTCGTACCGGGGCACAGATACGCAGTATTTT. Translation gives CASSQGRRAGGSYRGTDTQYF.

This clonotype has just one count. This chain joins TRBV5-1 and TRBJ2-7; 9 positions match TRBD2. The CDR3 is made up of 12 amino acids. Germline CDR1 SGHRS, CDR2 YFSETQ. V lost 4 bases and J lost 5; bases outside the gene matches: 1. The CDR3 DNA sequence: TGCGCCAGCAGCGCGGGGGGGGACGAGCAGTACTTC. It is translated as CASSAGGDEQYF.

This clonotype was found a few times. The chain joins TRBV12-3 or TRBV12-4 to TRBJ1-1; D gene unclear. This CDR3 has 12 residues. V lost 3 bases and J 8 bases, leaving 10 bases between the germline ends. The CDR3 here is CASSFTSGEAFF. As DNA, the CDR3 is TGTGCCAGCAGTTTTACCTCGGGGGAAGCTTTCTTT.

This clonotype was detected ten times or more. The chain links TRBV11-2 to TRBJ2-7; D unclear. CDR1 and CDR2 from the germline V gene are SGHAT and FQNNGV. Trimming shortened V by 3 bases and J by 6 bases, and 9 bases separated the two germline ends. The CDR3 spans 12 residues. Here the CDR3 DNA reads TGTGCCAGCAGCTTTAGGGTGGGCGAGCAGTACTTC. The encoded protein is CASSFRVGEQYF. The full variable domain, rest sourced from reference TRBV11-2 and TRBJ2-7, is EAGVAQSPRYKIIEKRQSVAFWCNPISGHATLYWYQQILGQGPKLLIQFQNNGVVDDSQLPKDRFSAERLKGVDSTLKIQPAKLEDSAVYLCASSFRVGEQYFGPGTRLTVT.

This clonotype has at least ten counts. The gene calls are TRBV15 and TRBJ2-1; D gene ambiguous. V was trimmed by 2 bases and J by 2 bases, leaving 10 bases between them. This CDR3 contains 15 residues. Per germline, CDR1 LNHNV and CDR2 YYDKDF (reference sequence). CDR3 bases: TGTGCCACCAGCAGACATCAGGCTGCCTACAATGAGCAGTTCTTC. It is translated as CATSRHQAAYNEQFF.

The genes are TRBV6-4 and TRBJ2-1; 16 nucleotides agree with TRBD2. From germline, CDR1 is MRHNA and CDR2 SNTAGT. V was pared by 5 bases and J by 0 bases, with 19 bases of the junction left unmatched. CDR3 size: 23 residues. CDR3 loop: CASSPTGSRGLAGGPSSYNEQFF. The CDR3 DNA reads TGTGCCAGCAGTCCCACCGGGTCAAGGGGACTAGCGGGAGGGCCGAGCTCCTACAATGAGCAGTTCTTC.

J is TRBJ2-3 and V is TRBV7-9; either TRBD1 or TRBD2 may supply D (6 bases each). CDR3 length: 13 residues. Trimming cost V 9 bases and J 2 bases, with 12 bases left between them. Germline CDR1 reads SEHNR; CDR2 reads FQNEAQ (reference sequence). In DNA, the CDR3 is TGTGCCAGTAGCGGACAGAACACAGATACGCAGTATTTT. Translation: CASSGQNTDTQYF.

This clonotype was found a few times. The J gene is TRBJ2-7, the V gene TRBV27; D possibly corresponds to TRBD2 (5 bases). The CDR3 length is 13 residues. Germline CDR1 MNHEY, CDR2 SMNVEV (reference sequence). Deletions cut 8 bases from V and 2 bases from J, with 13 bases between. The CDR3 DNA follows: TGTGCCAGCGGCGCTTCGAGGGCCTACGAGCAGTACTTC. It encodes CASGASRAYEQYF.

This clonotype was detected only a few times. The rearrangement uses TRBV27 and TRBJ2-5; 8 bases agree with TRBD2. This CDR3 region has 15 residues. The J segment lost 6 bases and the V segment lost 6 bases, leaving 12 bases of the junction unmatched. Looked up from germline, CDR1 is MNHEY and CDR2 is SMNVEV (reference sequence). CDR3 coding DNA: TGTGCCAGCAGAAATTTGACTAGCGAGAAGAAGACCCAGTACTTC. Its translation: CASRNLTSEKKTQYF.

This clonotype was detected only a few times. The gene calls are TRBV19 and TRBJ1-2; D not resolved. With 9 bases removed from V and 8 bases from J, the gap between germline ends came to 16 bases. The germline V gene has CDR1 LNHDA and CDR2 SQIVND (reference sequence). The CDR3 covers 12 residues. The CDR3 here is CASSRDGGGYTF. The DNA for the CDR3 is TGTGCCAGCTCTCGTGATGGTGGCGGCTACACCTTC.

The rearrangement uses TRBV19 and TRBJ2-1; 7 bases map to TRBD1. The CDR3 extends over 14 amino acids. The J segment lost 3 bases and the V segment lost 5 bases, leaving 4 bases of the junction unmatched. Germline V gene sequence: CDR1 LNHDA, CDR2 SQIVND (reference sequence). The CDR3 sequence is CASSGQGVYNEQFF. Written as DNA, the CDR3 is TGTGCCAGTAGTGGCCAGGGGGTCTACAATGAGCAGTTCTTC.

The chain links TRBV6-1 to TRBJ2-1, with a weak D call TRBD1 (6 bases). V lost 7 bases and J 9 bases, leaving 19 bases between the germline ends. In germline, CDR1 is MNHNS, CDR2 SASEGT. The CDR3 has 14 residues. The CDR3 sequence: CASTYGLQGFEQFF. The CDR3, as DNA: TGTGCCAGCACCTACGGGTTACAGGGATTTGAGCAGTTCTTC.